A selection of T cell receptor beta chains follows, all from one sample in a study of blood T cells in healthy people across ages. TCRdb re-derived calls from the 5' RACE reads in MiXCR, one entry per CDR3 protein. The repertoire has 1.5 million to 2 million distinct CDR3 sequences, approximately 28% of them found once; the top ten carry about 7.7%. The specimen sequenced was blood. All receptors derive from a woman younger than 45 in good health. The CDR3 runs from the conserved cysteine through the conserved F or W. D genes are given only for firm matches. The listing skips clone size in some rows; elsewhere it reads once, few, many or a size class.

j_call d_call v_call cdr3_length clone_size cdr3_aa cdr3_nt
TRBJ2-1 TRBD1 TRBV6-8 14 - CAGPEGQGMDEQFF TGTGCCGGACCTGAGGGACAGGGGATGGATGAGCAGTTCTTC
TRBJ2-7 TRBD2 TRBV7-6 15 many CASSPSGTSLNEQYF TGTGCCAGCAGCCCATCCGGGACTAGCCTCAACGAGCAGTACTTC
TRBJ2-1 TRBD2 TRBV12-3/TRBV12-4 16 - CTSSINSGRAYNEQFF TGTACCAGCAGTATCAATAGCGGGAGGGCCTACAATGAGCAGTTCTTC
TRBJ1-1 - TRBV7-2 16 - CASSLISTKQGTEAFF TGTGCCAGCAGCTTAATCAGCACCAAACAGGGAACTGAAGCTTTCTTT
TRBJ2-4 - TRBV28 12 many CASSLEIREPYF TGTGCCAGCAGTTTAGAGATCAGGGAACCGTACTTC
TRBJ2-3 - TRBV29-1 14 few CSVGSLQGLDTQYF TGCAGCGTTGGCTCCCTACAGGGTCTAGATACGCAGTATTTT
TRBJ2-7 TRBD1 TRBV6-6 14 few CASSRQGAQGEQYF TGTGCCAGCAGTAGACAGGGGGCCCAGGGGGAGCAGTACTTC
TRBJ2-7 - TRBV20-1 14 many CSANLLQSAYEQYF TGCAGTGCTAACCTCCTACAGAGCGCCTACGAGCAGTACTTC
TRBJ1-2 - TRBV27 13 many CASSRSAGDGYTF TGTGCCAGCAGTCGGTCGGCTGGGGATGGCTACACCTTC
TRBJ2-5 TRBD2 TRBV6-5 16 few CASRQNLAGGWNEQYF TGTGCCAGCAGGCAGAATCTAGCGGGAGGTTGGAATGAGCAGTACTTC
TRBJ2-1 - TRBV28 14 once CASSQGRTYNEQFF TGTGCCAGCAGCCAGGGAAGAACCTACAATGAGCAGTTCTTC
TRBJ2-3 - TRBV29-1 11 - CSARKGDTQYF TGCAGCGCGAGGAAGGGGGATACGCAGTATTTT
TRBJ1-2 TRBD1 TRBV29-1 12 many CSAWTGNYGYTF TGCAGCGCATGGACAGGGAACTATGGCTACACCTTC
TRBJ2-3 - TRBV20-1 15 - CSARDGQGSSDTQYF TGCAGTGCTAGAGATGGCCAGGGGAGCTCAGATACGCAGTATTTT
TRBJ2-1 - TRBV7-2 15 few CASSLRQGGTDEQFF TGTGCCAGCAGCTTAAGGCAGGGTGGGACCGATGAGCAGTTCTTC